This T cell receptor beta chain was recorded in a study of blood T cell repertoires in COVID-19. Study context: Acute and convalescent COVID-19 samples came from the United States, Italy and Spain.

This CDR3 region has 16 residues. Per germline, CDR1 KGHSH and CDR2 LQKENI. V gave up 3 bases and J gave up 0 bases; unmatched junction bases: 4. Measured with immunoSEQ multiplex PCR; TCRdb has only the in-frame clones, and not every one. The data hold 200,000 to 300,000 clones, with around nine tenths observed a single time. The material sequenced was peripheral blood. The chain joins TRBV18 to TRBJ1-3; 8 bases match TRBD1. The receptor was derived from a woman aged 55-69 years with COVID-19, enrolled during active disease. The CDR3 nucleotides are TGTGCCAGCTCACCTTGGGACAGGAGCTCTGGAAACACCATATATTTT. This encodes CASSPWDRSSGNTIYF.